This T cell receptor beta chain was documented in a study of cytomegalovirus exposure and HLA in healthy donors. Whole-study results and caveats: A classifier reportedly called cytomegalovirus status with high sensitivity and specificity. Most observed TCR sequences were rare, whereas some public TCRs were detected in many donors. When presence/absence was analysed, sequencing depth was taken to be roughly uniform across donors.

Primers: 60 Vbeta forward and 13 Jbeta reverse. Here immunoSEQ multiplex PCR was the method, and the copy in TCRdb shows in-frame clones only, minus some. Of about 130,000 clones in the sample, around 74% were seen once. CDR3 length: 16 amino acids. Germline CDR1 SNHLY, CDR2 FYNNEI. J lost 3 bases, V lost 7 bases, and 13 bases had no gene match. A word on this clone: Its target is not known.

The chain employs TRBV2 and TRBJ2-3, with 7 nucleotides matching TRBD2. Sequenced sample: PBMCs. The TCR sequence derives from a man between 35 and 55 years old in good health and CMV-seropositive. The CDR3: CASKISVGGGTDTQYF. CDR3 nucleotides: TGTGCCAGCAAAATCTCCGTGGGGGGAGGGACAGATACGCAGTATTTT.